A selection of T cell receptor beta chains follows, all from one sample in a study of OX40 agonist ivuxolimab in advanced cancers. Produced via immunoSEQ multiplex PCR; TCRdb's table is partial and in-frame only. This sample has under 85,000 clones; approximately 88% occur once, and the top ten carry less than 0.65%. Sequences were derived from CD4+ or CD8+ T cells sorted from blood, sampled in a trial of the OX40 agonist ivuxolimab. These receptors were obtained from an adult with an advanced solid tumor such as melanoma, head and neck, liver or kidney cancer. Both conserved end residues are part of each CDR3. The D gene is left open where the match is weak. The listing skips clone size in some rows; elsewhere it reads once, few, many or a size class.

>14|TRBJ2-7|TRBV6-6|NA|NA
CASSYAGTTREQYF
TGTGCCAGCAGTTACGCCGGGACAACTCGCGAGCAGTACTTC
>17|TRBJ2-3|TRBV4-2|TRBD1|NA
CASSPTISGQGVDTQYF
TGTGCCAGCAGCCCAACAATTTCGGGACAGGGGGTAGATACGCAGTATTTT
>13|TRBJ1-1|TRBV5-1|NA|NA
CASSFDLAGVAFF
TGCGCCAGCAGCTTCGATCTGGCCGGCGTTGCTTTCTTT
>15|TRBJ2-1|TRBV5-1|NA|medium-sized
CASSLGQGTGNEQFF
TGCGCCAGCAGCTTGGGGCAGGGGACGGGGAATGAGCAGTTCTTC
>14|TRBJ1-1|TRBV10-3|NA|NA
CAIRPSGLNTEAFF
TGTGCCATCAGACCCTCGGGGCTGAACACTGAAGCTTTCTTT
>15|TRBJ1-2|TRBV2|NA|NA
CASSLTRGATYGYTF
TGTGCCAGCAGCCTCACCAGGGGCGCCACCTATGGCTACACCTTC
>15|TRBJ2-5|TRBV18|TRBD2|NA
CASSPPGGAQETQYF
TGTGCCAGCTCACCCCCCGGGGGGGCCCAAGAGACCCAGTACTTC
>13|TRBJ2-2|TRBV4-1|NA|NA
CASSQVHNGELFF
TGCGCCAGCAGCCAAGTCCATAACGGGGAGCTGTTTTTT
>20|TRBJ1-6|TRBV27|NA|NA
CASSPTEGLEFLSYNSPLHF
TGTGCCAGCAGTCCCACCGAGGGCCTCGAATTCCTCTCCTATAATTCACCCCTCCACTTT
>13|TRBJ2-3|TRBV29-1|NA|NA
CSVDWVSTDTQYF
TGCAGCGTAGACTGGGTTAGCACAGATACGCAGTATTTT
>17|TRBJ2-3|TRBV9|TRBD2|many
CASSVITSGGATDTQYF
TGTGCCAGCAGCGTTATCACTAGCGGGGGAGCCACAGATACGCAGTATTTT
>16|TRBJ1-3|TRBV19|NA|once
CASSVQQGLSGNTIYF
TGTGCCAGTAGTGTCCAACAGGGCCTCTCTGGAAACACCATATATTTT
>14|TRBJ1-3|TRBV7-2|NA|NA
CASSPQRSGNTIYF
TGTGCCAGCAGCCCCCAAAGGTCTGGAAACACCATATATTTT
>16|TRBJ1-5|TRBV27|TRBD1|once
CASRSGTGGGAQPQHF
TGTGCCAGCAGATCCGGGACAGGGGGGGGAGCTCAGCCCCAGCATTTT
>13|TRBJ1-5|TRBV30|NA|NA
CASGLKSNQPQHF
TGTGCCTCCGGACTGAAGAGCAATCAGCCCCAGCATTTT
>16|TRBJ1-6|TRBV9|NA|NA
CASSVGGGGGNSPLHF
TGTGCCAGCAGCGTAGGAGGAGGGGGAGGGAATTCACCCCTCCACTTT
>14|TRBJ2-2|TRBV5-4|TRBD1|NA
CASRQGQGTGELFF
TGTGCCAGCAGACAGGGACAGGGAACCGGGGAGCTGTTTTTT
>16|TRBJ1-4|TRBV5-1|NA|NA
CASSLGAVGGYEKLFF
TGCGCCAGCAGCTTGGGAGCGGTCGGTGGATACGAAAAACTGTTTTTT
>15|TRBJ2-3|TRBV7-8|TRBD2|NA
CASSLRASGTDTQYF
TGTGCCAGCAGCTTAAGGGCTAGCGGGACAGATACGCAGTATTTT
>14|TRBJ2-1|TRBV4-1|NA|NA
CASSHSTSYNEQFF
TGCGCCAGCAGCCATTCGACAAGCTACAATGAGCAGTTCTTC
>17|TRBJ2-3|TRBV19|TRBD2|NA
CASSLRRLAGGTDTQYF
TGTGCCAGTAGCCTACGGAGACTAGCGGGGGGTACAGATACGCAGTATTTT
>15|TRBJ1-1|TRBV7-9|NA|NA
CASTLRGGSNTEAFF
TGTGCCAGCACCCTACGCGGGGGCTCGAACACTGAAGCTTTCTTT